This TCR beta chain was recovered during a study of technical replicates of blood from a few donors. Clones were read by immunoSEQ multiplex PCR, and TCRdb kept only the in-frame ones, dropping some. The repertoire holds under 85,000 clones, with around 92% as singletons. CDR3 length: 12 amino acids. The germline V gene encodes CDR1 SGHTS and CDR2 YDEGEE. V lost 2 bases and J 6 bases, leaving 9 bases between the germline ends. V and J are TRBV5-8 and TRBJ2-7; D call uncertain. Sequencing was carried out using T cells isolated from PBMCs. This clonotype was obtained from a human donor in good health. The CDR3 region is CASSLLATEQYF. The CDR3 coding sequence is TGTGCCAGCAGCTTATTAGCAACCGAGCAGTACTTC.